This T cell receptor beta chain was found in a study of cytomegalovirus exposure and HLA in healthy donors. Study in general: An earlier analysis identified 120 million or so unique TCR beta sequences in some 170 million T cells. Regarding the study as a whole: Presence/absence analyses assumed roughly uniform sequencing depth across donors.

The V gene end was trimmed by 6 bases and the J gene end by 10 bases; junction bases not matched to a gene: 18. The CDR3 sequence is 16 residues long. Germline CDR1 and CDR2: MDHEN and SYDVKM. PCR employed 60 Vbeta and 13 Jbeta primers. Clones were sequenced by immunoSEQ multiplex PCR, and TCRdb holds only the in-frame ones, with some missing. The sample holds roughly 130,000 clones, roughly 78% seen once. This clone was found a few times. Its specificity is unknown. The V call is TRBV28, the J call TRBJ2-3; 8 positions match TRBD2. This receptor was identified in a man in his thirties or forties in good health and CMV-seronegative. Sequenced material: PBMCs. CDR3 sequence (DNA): TGTGCCAGCAGCCCCCCCGGGACTAGGACTCCTCTGGCGCAGTATTTT. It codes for CASSPPGTRTPLAQYF.